Listed here is a single T cell receptor beta chain. Its antigen remains unknown. Each cDNA molecule carried a unique molecular identifier. TCRdb independently ran MiXCR on the 5' RACE reads; one entry per CDR3 protein. In the table there are about 82,000 distinct CDR3 sequences, 13% of which are singletons. The source of the sample is a study of early T cells in non-severe SARS-CoV-2 infection. Overall study findings and caveats: VDJdb-based matching was biased toward anti-spike CD8 responses and missed private and CD4 specificities.

The CDR3 covers 13 residues. The germline V gene has CDR1 DFQATT and CDR2 SNEGSKA (reference sequence). Trimming pared 3 bases from V and 2 bases from J, leaving 10 bases between. The chain recombines TRBV20-1 with TRBJ1-1, with D unresolved. The TCR comes from an adult who was a healthcare worker with PCR-confirmed SARS-CoV-2 infection or an uninfected control (not recorded which). The sequenced material came from whole blood. The CDR3 protein is CSASIRINTEAFF. Written as DNA, the CDR3 is TGCAGTGCTAGTATCAGAATTAACACTGAAGCTTTCTTT.